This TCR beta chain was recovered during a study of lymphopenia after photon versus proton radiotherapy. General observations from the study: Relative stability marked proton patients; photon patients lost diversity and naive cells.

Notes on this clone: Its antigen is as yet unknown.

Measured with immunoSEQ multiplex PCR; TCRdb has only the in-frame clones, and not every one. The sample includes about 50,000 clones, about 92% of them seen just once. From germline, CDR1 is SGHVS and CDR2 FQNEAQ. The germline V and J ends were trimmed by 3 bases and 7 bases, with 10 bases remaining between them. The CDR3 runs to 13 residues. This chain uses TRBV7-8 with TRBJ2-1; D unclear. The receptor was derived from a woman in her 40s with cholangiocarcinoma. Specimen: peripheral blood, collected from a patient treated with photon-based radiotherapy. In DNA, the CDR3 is TGTGCCAGCAGCTTTTCTGATATTAATGAGCAGTTCTTC. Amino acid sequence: CASSFSDINEQFF.